The clone carrying this T cell receptor beta chain has a count of ten or more. Antigen specificity is unknown. This entry comes from a study of early T cells in non-severe SARS-CoV-2 infection. Overall study context: RNA in bulk from unsorted whole blood was sequenced, and chains were unpaired.

Attachment of unique molecular identifiers was made to individual cDNA molecules. TCRdb re-analysed the 5' RACE reads in MiXCR, keeping a single row per CDR3 protein. In the table there are 54,000 or so distinct CDR3 sequences, roughly an eighth of which are singletons. Study findings and constraints: Anti-spike CD8 responses were favored in VDJdb matching, and private and CD4 specificities were missed.

V was trimmed by 0 bases and J by 0 bases, leaving 14 bases between them. This CDR3 has 17 residues. Germline CDR1 and CDR2: LNHNV and YYDKDF (reference sequence). The chain has TRBV15 and TRBJ2-5, with D possibly being TRBD2 (7 bases). Input material: whole blood. This clonotype originated in an adult who was a healthcare worker with PCR-confirmed SARS-CoV-2 infection or an uninfected control (not recorded which). The CDR3 DNA is TGTGCCACCAGCAGAGAATTGGGAGGGGGGTACCAAGAGACCCAGTACTTC. This translates into CATSRELGGGYQETQYF.